These 18 T cell receptor beta chains originate from one sample sequenced in a study of blood T cell repertoires in COVID-19. Using immunoSEQ multiplex PCR, the repertoire was profiled, and TCRdb retains in-frame clones only, with some absent. This table holds under 250,000 clones, almost 85% found once. The specimen sequenced was peripheral blood. The receptors were gathered from a man aged 50 to 60 with COVID-19, enrolled during active disease.

This chain links TRBV6-5 with TRBJ2-7; D perhaps matches TRBD2 (5 bases). V was cut by 6 bases and J by 1 base, with 13 bases left in between. Per germline, CDR1 MNHEY and CDR2 SVGAGI. This CDR3 is 14 amino acids long. CDR3 loop: CASRRARTSYEQYF. In DNA, the CDR3 is TGTGCCAGCAGGAGGGCCCGGACTTCCTACGAGCAGTACTTC.

The chain joins TRBV5-6 to TRBJ1-1; unclear D gene. CDR1 and CDR2 from the germline V gene are SGHDT and YYEEEE. The CDR3 spans 14 residues. Between the trimmed V and J ends, which lost 6 bases and 0 bases, there was a span of 12 bases. The CDR3 is CASKRAGLNTEAFF. CDR3 coding DNA: TGTGCCAGCAAGAGGGCTGGGCTGAACACTGAAGCTTTCTTT.

The gene calls are TRBV2 and TRBJ2-2; maybe TRBD1 (6 bases). Trimming removed 6 bases at V and 5 bases at J, with 10 bases between. In germline, CDR1 is SNHLY, CDR2 FYNNEI. The CDR3 spans 13 residues. CDR3: CASRRTVTGELFF. CDR3 sequence (DNA): TGTGCCAGCAGGAGGACAGTGACCGGGGAGCTGTTTTTT.

Many counts were recorded for this clone. The chain employs TRBV5-4 and TRBJ1-1, with D perhaps matching TRBD1 (5 bases). Germline V gene sequence: CDR1 SGHNT, CDR2 YYREEE (reference sequence). Trimming removed 2 bases from V and 3 bases from J, with 20 bases in between. The CDR3 runs 17 residues. CDR3 sequence: CASSFGPTGFGHTEAFF. The CDR3 DNA reads as TGTGCCAGCAGCTTTGGCCCAACAGGTTTTGGTCACACTGAAGCTTTCTTT.

This sequence joins TRBV6-5 and TRBJ1-2; the D gene is possibly TRBD1 (6 bases). V lost 8 bases and J lost 6, with 16 bases in between. The CDR3 has 13 residues. The germline V gene encodes CDR1 MNHEY and CDR2 SVGAGI. CDR3 DNA: TGTGCCAGCCAACTAATTACAGGGAATGGCTACACCTTC. This translates into CASQLITGNGYTF.

The chain combines TRBV27 with TRBJ1-1, with TRBD1 matching 9 bases. CDR1 is MNHEY and CDR2 is SMNVEV in the germline V gene (reference sequence). V lost 0 bases, J lost 10 bases, and 3 bases stayed unmatched. The length of the CDR3 is 13 residues. DNA of the CDR3: TGTGCCAGCAGTTTATCTGGACAGGGGTCAGCTTTCTTT. This codes for CASSLSGQGSAFF.

V gene TRBV11-2 combines with J gene TRBJ1-3; D gene ambiguous. CDR3 length equals 14 residues. V was cut by 1 base and J by 4 bases, with 8 bases left in between. Germline CDR1 and CDR2: SGHAT and FQNNGV. The CDR3 DNA is TGTGCCAGCAGCTTAGCTCCCGGGGGAAACACCATATATTTT. This sequence encodes CASSLAPGGNTIYF.

The gene calls are TRBV2 and TRBJ1-5; D possibly corresponds to TRBD1 (5 bases). The CDR3 has 13 amino acids. CDR1 SNHLY and CDR2 FYNNEI come from the germline V gene. The V end was cut by 3 bases, the J end by 9 bases, with 12 bases between. Written as DNA, the CDR3 is TGTGCCAGCAGTGAGCAGGGCGCACGGCCCCAGCATTTT. It specifies CASSEQGARPQHF. The entire variable domain, with the rest obtained from reference TRBV2 and TRBJ1-5, is as follows: EPEVTQTPSHQVTQMGQEVILRCVPISNHLYFYWYRQILGQKVEFLVSFYNNEISEKSEIFDDQFSVERPDGSNFTLKIRSTKLEDSAMYFCASSEQGARPQHFGDGTRLSIL.

This clone was seen ten or more times. This rearrangement joins TRBV27 to TRBJ1-6; 9 bases are shared with TRBD1. The CDR3 runs 15 residues. Germline-derived CDR1 and CDR2 are MNHEY and SMNVEV (reference sequence). V dropped 5 bases and J dropped 8; count of bases not matched to a gene: 7. CDR3 bases: TGTGCCAGCAGTCCTTCCTGGACAGGGGATTCACCCCTCCACTTT. Its translation: CASSPSWTGDSPLHF.

This clone was seen once. This rearrangement joins TRBV30 to TRBJ1-6; a weak D match, TRBD1 (5 bases). V shed 2 bases and J shed 4 bases, with 15 bases lying between them. This CDR3 spans 16 amino acids. Germline V CDR1 and CDR2: GTSNPN, SVGIG (reference sequence). This CDR3 reads CAWSSADIRYNSPLHF. The DNA of the CDR3 is TGTGCCTGGAGTAGCGCGGACATAAGGTATAATTCACCCCTCCACTTT.

The gene calls are TRBV2 and TRBJ1-4, with D tentatively TRBD1 (6 bases). Trimming took 8 bases from V and 7 from J, leaving 17 bases between them. This CDR3 region has 14 residues. Germline V gene lookup returns CDR1 SNHLY and CDR2 FYNNEI. The CDR3 DNA sequence: TGTGCCAGCGGGAAACAGGGATTGAGTGAAAAACTGTTTTTT. Its protein product is CASGKQGLSEKLFF.

The chain has TRBV14 and TRBJ1-2, with D unclear. Between the trimmed V and J ends, which lost 2 bases and 4 bases, there was a span of 8 bases. Germline assignment: CDR1 SGHDN and CDR2 FVKESK. This CDR3 is built from 13 residues. The CDR3 spells CASSQSGSYGYTF. In DNA form, the CDR3 reads TGTGCCAGCAGCCAATCTGGTAGCTATGGCTACACCTTC.

This clone has a handful of counts. The V gene is TRBV7-8, the J gene TRBJ1-1; D is unresolved. Germline values: CDR1 SGHVS, CDR2 FQNEAQ. The length of the CDR3 is 16 residues. V dropped 1 base and J dropped 2 bases, with 14 bases sitting between them. The CDR3 DNA follows: TGTGCCAGCAGCTTAGAAAGACCATCAGGAAACACTGAAGCTTTCTTT. Protein product: CASSLERPSGNTEAFF.

V and J are TRBV5-8 and TRBJ2-2; TRBD2 aligns across 8 bases. CDR1 is SGHTS and CDR2 is YDEGEE in the germline V gene. V shed 9 bases, J shed 1 base, and the junction held 5 bases outside the gene matches. The CDR3 is made up of 14 amino acids. The CDR3 region is CATRGGWNTGELFF. The CDR3 DNA reads TGTGCCACCCGGGGGGGCTGGAACACCGGGGAGCTGTTTTTT.

The chain recombines TRBV2 with TRBJ2-7; D call uncertain. The CDR3 is 12 amino acids. The germline V gene encodes CDR1 SNHLY and CDR2 FYNNEI. The V end lost 2 bases, the J end lost 3 bases, and 5 bases lay between the germline ends. The CDR3, as DNA: TGTGCCAGCAGTGAATTCGGCTACGAGCAGTACTTC. Protein product: CASSEFGYEQYF.

DNA for the CDR3: TGTGCCATCAGTGAGAGGTTGGGGACAGGGGGCTATGATGGCTACACCTTC. It is translated as CAISERLGTGGYDGYTF. The J gene is TRBJ1-2, the V gene TRBV10-3; TRBD1 aligns across 12 bases. Losses at the gene ends were 2 bases for V and 6 bases for J; bases not matched to a gene: 10. This CDR3 spans 17 amino acids. Germline lookup yields CDR1 ENHRY and CDR2 SYGVKD.

This chain links TRBV6-6 with TRBJ1-1; D unclear. The V end lost 0 bases, the J end lost 4 bases, and 6 bases lay between the germline ends. The CDR3 runs to 13 residues. CDR1 and CDR2 from the germline V gene are MNHNY and SVGAGI (reference sequence). Here the CDR3 DNA reads TGTGCCAGCAGTTACTCTCGGGGCACTGAAGCTTTCTTT. Amino acid sequence: CASSYSRGTEAFF.

J is TRBJ1-5 and V is TRBV12-3 or TRBV12-4; the D gene is possibly TRBD1 (6 bases). Trimming cost V 7 bases and J 5 bases, with 12 bases left between them. This CDR3 has 13 residues. CDR3 region: CASKTGRDQPQHF. The CDR3 DNA follows: TGTGCCAGCAAAACAGGGAGGGATCAGCCCCAGCATTTT.